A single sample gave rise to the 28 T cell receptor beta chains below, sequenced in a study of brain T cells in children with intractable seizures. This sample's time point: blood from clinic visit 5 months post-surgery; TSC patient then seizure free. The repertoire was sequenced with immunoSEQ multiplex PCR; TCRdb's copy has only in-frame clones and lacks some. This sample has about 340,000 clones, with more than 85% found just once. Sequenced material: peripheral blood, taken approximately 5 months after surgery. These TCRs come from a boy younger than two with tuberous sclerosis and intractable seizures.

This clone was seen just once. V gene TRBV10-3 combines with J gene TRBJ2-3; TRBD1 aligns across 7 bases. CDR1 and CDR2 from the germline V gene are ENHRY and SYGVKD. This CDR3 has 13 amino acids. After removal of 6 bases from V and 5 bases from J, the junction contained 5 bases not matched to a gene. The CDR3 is CAISGQGEDTQYF. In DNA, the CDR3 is TGTGCCATCAGCGGGCAGGGGGAAGATACGCAGTATTTT.

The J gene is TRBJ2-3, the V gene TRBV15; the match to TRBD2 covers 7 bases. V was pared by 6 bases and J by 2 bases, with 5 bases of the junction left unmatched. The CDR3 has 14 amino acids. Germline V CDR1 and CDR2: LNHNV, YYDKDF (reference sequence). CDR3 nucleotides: TGTGCCACCAGGAGGGACTACCCCACAGATACGCAGTATTTT. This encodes CATRRDYPTDTQYF.

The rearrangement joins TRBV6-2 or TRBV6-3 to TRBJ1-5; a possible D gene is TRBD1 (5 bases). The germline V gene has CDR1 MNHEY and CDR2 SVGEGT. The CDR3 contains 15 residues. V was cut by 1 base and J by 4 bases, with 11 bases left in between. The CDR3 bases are TGTGCCAGCAGTTACTTGGCAGGGTATAATCAGCCCCAGCATTTT. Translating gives CASSYLAGYNQPQHF.

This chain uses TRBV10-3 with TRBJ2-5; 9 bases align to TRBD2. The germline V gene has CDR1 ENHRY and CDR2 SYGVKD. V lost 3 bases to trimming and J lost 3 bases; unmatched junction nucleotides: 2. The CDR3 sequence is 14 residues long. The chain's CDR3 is CAISDLAGEETQYF. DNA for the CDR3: TGTGCCATCAGTGATTTAGCGGGAGAAGAGACCCAGTACTTC.

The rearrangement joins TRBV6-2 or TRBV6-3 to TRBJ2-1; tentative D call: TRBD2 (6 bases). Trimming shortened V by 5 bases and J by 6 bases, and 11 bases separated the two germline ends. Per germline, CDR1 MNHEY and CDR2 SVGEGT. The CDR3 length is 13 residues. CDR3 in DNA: TGTGCCAGCAGTGAGGCGGGGCGCAATGAGCAGTTCTTC. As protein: CASSEAGRNEQFF.

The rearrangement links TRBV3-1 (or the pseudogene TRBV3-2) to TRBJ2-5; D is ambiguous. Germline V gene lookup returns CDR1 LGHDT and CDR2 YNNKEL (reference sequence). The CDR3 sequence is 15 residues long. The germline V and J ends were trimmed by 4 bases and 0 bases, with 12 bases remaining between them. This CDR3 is CASSPKLLHQETQYF. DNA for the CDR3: TGTGCCAGCAGCCCCAAGCTCCTTCACCAAGAGACCCAGTACTTC.

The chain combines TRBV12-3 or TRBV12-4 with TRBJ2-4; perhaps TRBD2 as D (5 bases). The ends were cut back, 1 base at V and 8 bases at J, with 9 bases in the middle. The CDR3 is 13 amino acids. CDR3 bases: TGTGCCAGCAGTTTAGTAGGGAGAGACATTCAGTACTTC. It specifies CASSLVGRDIQYF.

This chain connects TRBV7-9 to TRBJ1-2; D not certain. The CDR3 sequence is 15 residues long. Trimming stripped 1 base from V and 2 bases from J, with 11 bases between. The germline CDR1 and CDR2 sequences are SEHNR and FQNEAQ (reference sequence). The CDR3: CASSLGSKGNYGYTF. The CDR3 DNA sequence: TGTGCCAGCAGCTTAGGTTCTAAAGGAAACTATGGCTACACCTTC.

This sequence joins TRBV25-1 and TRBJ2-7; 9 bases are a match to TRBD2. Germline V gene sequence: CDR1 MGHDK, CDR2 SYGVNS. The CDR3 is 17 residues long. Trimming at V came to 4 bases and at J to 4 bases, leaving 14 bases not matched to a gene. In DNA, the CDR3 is TGTGCCAGCAGTGCCCCCCGAAGGGCGGGAGGGTCTTACGAGCAGTACTTC. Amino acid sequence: CASSAPRRAGGSYEQYF.

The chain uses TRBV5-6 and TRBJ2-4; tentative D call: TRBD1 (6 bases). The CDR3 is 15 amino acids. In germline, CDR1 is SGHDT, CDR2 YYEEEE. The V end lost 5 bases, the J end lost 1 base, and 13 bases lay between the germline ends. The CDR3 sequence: CASSPQGLAKNIQYF. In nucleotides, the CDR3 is TGTGCCAGCAGTCCCCAGGGGTTGGCCAAAAACATTCAGTACTTC.

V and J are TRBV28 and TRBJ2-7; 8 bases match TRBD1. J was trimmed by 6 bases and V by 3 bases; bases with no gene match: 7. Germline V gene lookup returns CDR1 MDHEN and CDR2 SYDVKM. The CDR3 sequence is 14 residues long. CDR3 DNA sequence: TGTGCCAGCAGTTTCGGGACAGGAGGCCCCGAGCAGTACTTC. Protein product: CASSFGTGGPEQYF. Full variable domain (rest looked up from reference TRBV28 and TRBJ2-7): DVKVTQSSRYLVKRTGEKVFLECVQDMDHENMFWYRQDPGLGLRLIYFSYDVKMKEKGDIPEGYSVSREKKERFSLILESASTNQTSMYLCASSFGTGGPEQYFGPGTRLTVT.

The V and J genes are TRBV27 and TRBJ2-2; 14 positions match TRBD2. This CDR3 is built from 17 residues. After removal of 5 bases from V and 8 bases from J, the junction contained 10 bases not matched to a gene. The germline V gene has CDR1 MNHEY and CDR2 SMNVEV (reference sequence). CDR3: CASSTQGTSGSSGELFF. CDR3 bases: TGTGCCAGCAGTACCCAGGGGACTAGCGGGAGCTCTGGGGAGCTGTTTTTT.

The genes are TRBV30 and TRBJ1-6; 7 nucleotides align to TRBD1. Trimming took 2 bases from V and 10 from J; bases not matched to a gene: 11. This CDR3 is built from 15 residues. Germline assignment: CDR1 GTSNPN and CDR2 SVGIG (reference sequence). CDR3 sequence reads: CAWSIRQGPWSPLHF. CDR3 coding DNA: TGTGCCTGGAGTATAAGACAGGGACCGTGGTCACCCCTCCACTTT.

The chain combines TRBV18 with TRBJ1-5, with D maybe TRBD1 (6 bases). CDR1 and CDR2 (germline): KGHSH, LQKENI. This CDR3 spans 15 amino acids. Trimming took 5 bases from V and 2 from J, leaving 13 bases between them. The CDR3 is CASSATGRGNQPQHF. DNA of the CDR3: TGTGCCAGCTCAGCGACAGGCCGCGGCAATCAGCCCCAGCATTTT.

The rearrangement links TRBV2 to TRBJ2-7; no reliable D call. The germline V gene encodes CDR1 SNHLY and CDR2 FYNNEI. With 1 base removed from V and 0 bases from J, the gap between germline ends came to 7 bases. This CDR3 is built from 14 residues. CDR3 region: CASSEELTSYEQYF. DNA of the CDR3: TGTGCCAGCAGTGAAGAGCTCACCTCCTACGAGCAGTACTTC.

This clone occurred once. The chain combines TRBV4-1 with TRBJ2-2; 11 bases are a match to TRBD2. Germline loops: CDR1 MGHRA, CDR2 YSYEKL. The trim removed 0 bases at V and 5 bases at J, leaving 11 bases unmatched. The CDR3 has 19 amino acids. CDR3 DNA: TGCGCCAGCAGCCAAGATTGGTCAGTGGCTAGCGGGGGGACCGGGGAGCTGTTTTTT. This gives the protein CASSQDWSVASGGTGELFF.

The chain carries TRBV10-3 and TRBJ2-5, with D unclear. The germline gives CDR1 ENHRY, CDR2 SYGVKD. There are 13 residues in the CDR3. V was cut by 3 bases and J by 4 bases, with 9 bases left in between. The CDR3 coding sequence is TGTGCCATCAGTGAACGGACGGGAGAGACCCAGTACTTC. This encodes CAISERTGETQYF.

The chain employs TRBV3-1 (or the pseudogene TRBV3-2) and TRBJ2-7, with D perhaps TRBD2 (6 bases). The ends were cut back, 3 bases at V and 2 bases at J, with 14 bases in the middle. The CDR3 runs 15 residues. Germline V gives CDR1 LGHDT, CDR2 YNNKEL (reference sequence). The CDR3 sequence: CASSQGQEGAYEQYF. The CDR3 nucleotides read TGTGCCAGCAGCCAGGGTCAGGAGGGCGCCTACGAGCAGTACTTC.

The CDR3 nucleotides are TGTGCCAGCAGCCCCACTAGCGGGCAAATATACGAGCAGTACTTC. Its protein product is CASSPTSGQIYEQYF. The chain uses TRBV9 and TRBJ2-7, with 9 bases that match TRBD2. Germline lookup yields CDR1 SGDLS and CDR2 YYNGEE. V gave up 4 bases and J gave up 4 bases; unmatched junction bases: 9. The CDR3 is made up of 15 amino acids.

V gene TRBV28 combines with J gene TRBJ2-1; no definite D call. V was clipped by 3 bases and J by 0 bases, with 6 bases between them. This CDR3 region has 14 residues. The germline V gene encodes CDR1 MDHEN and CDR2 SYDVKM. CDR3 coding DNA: TGTGCCAGCAGTTTTTCTATCTCCTACAATGAGCAGTTCTTC. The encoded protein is CASSFSISYNEQFF. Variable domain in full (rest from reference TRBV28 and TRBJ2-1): DVKVTQSSRYLVKRTGEKVFLECVQDMDHENMFWYRQDPGLGLRLIYFSYDVKMKEKGDIPEGYSVSREKKERFSLILESASTNQTSMYLCASSFSISYNEQFFGPGTRLTVL.

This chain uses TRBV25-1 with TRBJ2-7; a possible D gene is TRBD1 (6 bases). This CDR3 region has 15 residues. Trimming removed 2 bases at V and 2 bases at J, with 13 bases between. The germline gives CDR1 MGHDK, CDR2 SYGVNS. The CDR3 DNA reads TGTGCCAGCAGTGAACATGGGACACCAACCTACGAGCAGTACTTC. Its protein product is CASSEHGTPTYEQYF.

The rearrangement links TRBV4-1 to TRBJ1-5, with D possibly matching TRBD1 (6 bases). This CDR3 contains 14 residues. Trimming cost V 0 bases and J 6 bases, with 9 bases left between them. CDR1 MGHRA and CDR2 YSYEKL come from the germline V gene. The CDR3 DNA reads TGCGCCAGCAGCCAAGACAGGGGAGGTCAGCCCCAGCATTTT. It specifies CASSQDRGGQPQHF.

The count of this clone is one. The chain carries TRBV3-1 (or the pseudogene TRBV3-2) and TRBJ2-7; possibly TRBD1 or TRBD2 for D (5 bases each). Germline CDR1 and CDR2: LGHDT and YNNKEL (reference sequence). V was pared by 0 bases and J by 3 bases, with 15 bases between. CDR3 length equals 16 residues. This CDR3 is CASSQDETGTNYEQYF. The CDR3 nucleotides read TGTGCCAGCAGCCAAGATGAAACCGGGACCAACTACGAGCAGTACTTC.

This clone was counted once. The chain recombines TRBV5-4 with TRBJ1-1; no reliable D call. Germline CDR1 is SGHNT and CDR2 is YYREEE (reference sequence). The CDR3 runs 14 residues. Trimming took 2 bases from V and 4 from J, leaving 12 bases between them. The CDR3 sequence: CASSFRAMSTEAFF. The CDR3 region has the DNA TGTGCCAGCAGCTTCCGGGCCATGAGCACTGAAGCTTTCTTT.

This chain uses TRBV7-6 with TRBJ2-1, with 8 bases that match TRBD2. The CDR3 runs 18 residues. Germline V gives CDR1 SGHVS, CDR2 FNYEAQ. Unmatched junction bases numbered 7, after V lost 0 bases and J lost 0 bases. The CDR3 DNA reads TGTGCCAGCAGCTTAGCGGCGGGGGGCCCGAGCTCCTACAATGAGCAGTTCTTC. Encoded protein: CASSLAAGGPSSYNEQFF.

Here the CDR3 reads CASSQQGFIYEQYF. The CDR3 nucleotides read TGTGCCAGCAGCCAGCAGGGGTTCATCTACGAGCAGTACTTC. This sequence joins TRBV14 and TRBJ2-7, with a possible D match to TRBD1 (6 bases). V was trimmed by 3 bases and J by 3 bases, leaving 12 bases between them. Germline CDR1 reads SGHDN; CDR2 reads FVKESK. The CDR3 sequence is 14 residues long.

As DNA, the CDR3 is TGTGCCAGCAGTCGATCCGGGACTAGCCGGCGAAGCAGCTACAATGAGCAGTTCTTC. The encoded protein is CASSRSGTSRRSSYNEQFF. V is TRBV6-6 and J is TRBJ2-1; TRBD2 agrees at 9 bases. Trimming at V came to 5 bases and at J to 3 bases, leaving 17 bases not matched to a gene. Germline-derived CDR1 and CDR2 are MNHNY and SVGAGI (reference sequence). The CDR3 runs 19 residues.

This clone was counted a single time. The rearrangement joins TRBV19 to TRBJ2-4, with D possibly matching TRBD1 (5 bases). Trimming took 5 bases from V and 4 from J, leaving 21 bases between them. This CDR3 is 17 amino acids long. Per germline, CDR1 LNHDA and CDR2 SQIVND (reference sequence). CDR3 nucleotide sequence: TGTGCCAGTAGTCCCCCGACCGTCTTCCAGGGAAAAAACATTCAGTACTTC. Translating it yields CASSPPTVFQGKNIQYF.